What follows are 22 T cell receptor beta chains derived from one specimen sequenced in a study of cytomegalovirus exposure and HLA in healthy donors. The PCR had 60 Vbeta and 13 Jbeta primers. Here immunoSEQ multiplex PCR was the method, and the copy in TCRdb shows in-frame clones only, minus some. This table has about 120,000 clones, approximately 76% appearing once. The sample taken for sequencing was PBMCs. These receptors all come from a man in his fifties or sixties in good health and CMV-seropositive.

The J gene is TRBJ1-1, the V gene TRBV19, with D unresolved. Germline V gene lookup returns CDR1 LNHDA and CDR2 SQIVND (reference sequence). This CDR3 is 17 amino acids long. The V gene lost 5 bases and the J gene lost 0 bases, with 19 bases spanning the gap. This chain's CDR3 is CASSSESKGLMNTEAFF. CDR3 DNA sequence: TGTGCCAGTAGTTCTGAATCAAAAGGACTGATGAACACTGAAGCTTTCTTT.

CDR3 residues: CASSDSTSGGDTQYF. CDR3 coding DNA: TGTGCCAGCAGTGACTCGACTAGCGGGGGAGATACGCAGTATTTT. The chain combines TRBV6-4 with TRBJ2-3, with 12 bases that match TRBD2. Germline CDR1 reads MRHNA; CDR2 reads SNTAGT. This CDR3 contains 15 residues. With V trimmed by 0 bases and J by 5 bases, 0 bases remained unmatched.

The V and J genes are TRBV10-3 and TRBJ1-1; D perhaps matches TRBD1 (6 bases). CDR3 length: 13 amino acids. V gave up 6 bases and J gave up 6 bases, with 14 bases separating them. CDR1 and CDR2 (germline): ENHRY, SYGVKD. This chain's CDR3 is CAISDLTGAEAFF. CDR3 nucleotide sequence: TGTGCCATCAGCGACCTGACAGGCGCTGAAGCTTTCTTT.

The rearrangement uses TRBV4-1 and TRBJ1-1, with D unresolved. With 0 bases removed from V and 5 bases from J, the gap between germline ends came to 7 bases. CDR1 MGHRA and CDR2 YSYEKL come from the germline V gene. The CDR3 covers 13 residues. The CDR3 region has the DNA TGCGCCAGCAGCCAAGACCAGTATACTGAAGCTTTCTTT. It is translated as CASSQDQYTEAFF.

The chain joins TRBV5-5 to TRBJ2-5; TRBD1 matches at 7 bases. CDR3 length: 16 amino acids. The germline V gene has CDR1 SGHKS and CDR2 YYEKEE (reference sequence). The V segment lost 4 bases and the J segment 3 bases; nucleotides outside the gene matches: 12. In DNA form, the CDR3 reads TGTGCCAGCAGCCTTCGGACAGGCCAGGACAAAGAGACCCAGTACTTC. Amino acid sequence: CASSLRTGQDKETQYF. Looking up the rest from reference TRBV5-5 and TRBJ2-5 gives the full variable domain: DAGVTQSPTHLIKTRGQQVTLRCSPISGHKSVSWYQQVLGQGPQFIFQYYEKEERGRGNFPDRFSARQFPNYSSELNVNALLLGDSALYLCASSLRTGQDKETQYFGPGTRLLVL.

The V gene is TRBV28, the J gene TRBJ1-4; 9 nucleotides line up with TRBD1. This CDR3 is built from 15 residues. V lost 5 bases to trimming and J lost 6 bases; unmatched junction nucleotides: 7. Germline V gives CDR1 MDHEN, CDR2 SYDVKM. The CDR3: CASSTPGQGYEKLFF. Here the CDR3 DNA reads TGTGCCAGCAGTACACCGGGACAGGGTTATGAAAAACTGTTTTTT.

This chain links TRBV6-5 with TRBJ2-3; 8 bases line up with TRBD1. The germline V gene encodes CDR1 MNHEY and CDR2 SVGAGI. This CDR3 has 15 residues. Losses at the gene ends were 5 bases for V and 0 bases for J; bases not matched to a gene: 4. CDR3 loop: CASSLNRGSTDTQYF. CDR3 in DNA: TGTGCCAGCAGTCTAAACAGGGGGAGCACAGATACGCAGTATTTT.

V and J are TRBV9 and TRBJ2-2; the D gene is possibly TRBD2 (5 bases). The CDR3 has 15 amino acids. V was trimmed by 4 bases and J by 0 bases, leaving 10 bases between them. The germline gives CDR1 SGDLS, CDR2 YYNGEE. This CDR3 is CASSTRAPNTGELFF. In nucleotides, the CDR3 is TGTGCCAGCAGCACGCGGGCTCCGAACACCGGGGAGCTGTTTTTT.

The chain carries TRBV6-6 and TRBJ2-5; no clear D. CDR1 MNHNY and CDR2 SVGAGI come from the germline V gene (reference sequence). V was clipped by 2 bases and J by 5 bases, with 12 bases between them. This CDR3 is 14 amino acids long. The CDR3 nucleotides are TGTGCCAGCAGTTACGGGTCGGAGAAGGAGACCCAGTACTTC. It codes for CASSYGSEKETQYF.

V usage is TRBV5-4 and J usage is TRBJ2-7; D is perhaps TRBD1 (6 bases). CDR1 is SGHNT and CDR2 is YYREEE in the germline V gene (reference sequence). The CDR3 length is 13 residues. Trimming took off 2 bases at V and 3 bases at J, with 9 bases between the two ends. The CDR3 loop reads CASSLKDSYEQYF. Written as DNA, the CDR3 is TGTGCCAGCAGCTTAAAGGACAGCTACGAGCAGTACTTC.

V and J are TRBV11-2 and TRBJ2-1; the match to TRBD2 covers 7 bases. The trim removed 5 bases at V and 0 bases at J, leaving 4 bases unmatched. Germline values: CDR1 SGHAT, CDR2 FQNNGV. The CDR3 is made up of 15 amino acids. DNA for the CDR3: TGTGCCAGCAGCCGCGGGGGAGGCTCCTACAATGAGCAGTTCTTC. This encodes CASSRGGGSYNEQFF.

The rearrangement links TRBV5-4 to TRBJ2-5; the match to TRBD2 covers 8 bases. The DNA end is more similar to TRBJ2-7, so the J call may be wrong. Looked up from germline, CDR1 is SGHNT and CDR2 is YYREEE (reference sequence). There are 16 residues in the CDR3. The CDR3: CASSPGLAGTTYEQYF. Here the CDR3 DNA reads TGTGCCAGCAGCCCCGGACTAGCCGGGACCACCTACGAGCAGTACTTC.

Only a few counts were recorded for this clone. The V gene is TRBV29-1, the J gene TRBJ2-3; the match to TRBD1 covers 7 bases. Germline V gene sequence: CDR1 SQVTM, CDR2 ANQGSEA. V shed 6 bases, J shed 2 bases, and the junction held 5 bases outside the gene matches. CDR3 length equals 13 residues. CDR3 loop: CSVRDRDTDTQYF. CDR3 nucleotides: TGCAGCGTCCGGGACAGAGACACAGATACGCAGTATTTT.

This clone occurred a few times. The rearrangement uses TRBV27 and TRBJ1-5, with a possible D match to TRBD1 (5 bases). The V end lost 4 bases, the J end lost 0 bases, and 25 bases lay between the germline ends. CDR1 is MNHEY and CDR2 is SMNVEV in the germline V gene (reference sequence). This CDR3 has 20 amino acids. CDR3 protein: CASSSYGAEREGYSNQPQHF. Here the CDR3 DNA reads TGTGCCAGCAGTTCCTACGGTGCCGAACGGGAGGGGTATAGCAATCAGCCCCAGCATTTT.

The chain is built from TRBV19 and TRBJ1-5; the D gene is possibly TRBD1 (5 bases). Germline V gene lookup returns CDR1 LNHDA and CDR2 SQIVND (reference sequence). V gave up 5 bases and J gave up 0 bases, with 17 bases separating them. CDR3 length: 17 amino acids. The CDR3 loop reads CASSVRDSSYSNQPQHF. The DNA for the CDR3 is TGTGCCAGTAGTGTCCGGGACTCGAGCTATAGCAATCAGCCCCAGCATTTT.

Only a few counts were recorded for this clone. The gene calls are TRBV5-1 and TRBJ2-1, with D perhaps matching TRBD1 (6 bases). The CDR3 totals 16 residues. Germline CDR1 reads SGHRS; CDR2 reads YFSETQ. The germline V and J ends were trimmed by 0 bases and 5 bases, with 15 bases remaining between them. The CDR3, as DNA: TGCGCCAGCAGCTTGGTTCCGGCAGGGGCGAACAATGAGCAGTTCTTC. Its protein product is CASSLVPAGANNEQFF.

This CDR3 reads CASSLEGADQPQHF. The DNA of the CDR3 is TGCGCCAGCAGCTTGGAGGGGGCCGATCAGCCCCAGCATTTT. The chain couples TRBV5-1 to TRBJ1-5; 7 bases line up with TRBD1. This CDR3 has 14 amino acids. The germline CDR1 and CDR2 sequences are SGHRS and YFSETQ. With V trimmed by 0 bases and J by 5 bases, 2 bases remained unmatched. Supplemented by reference TRBV5-1 and TRBJ1-5, the full variable domain reads KAGVTQTPRYLIKTRGQQVTLSCSPISGHRSVSWYQQTPGQGLQFLFEYFSETQRNKGNFPGRFSGRQFSNSRSEMNVSTLELGDSALYLCASSLEGADQPQHFGDGTRLSIL.

V and J are TRBV7-2 and TRBJ1-2; D is undetermined. With 2 bases removed from V and 2 bases from J, the gap between germline ends came to 6 bases. The CDR3 extends over 13 amino acids. Per the germline V gene, CDR1 is SGHTA and CDR2 is FQGNSA. CDR3 in DNA: TGTGCCAGCAGCTTATCAGTAAACTATGGCTACACCTTC. Encoded protein: CASSLSVNYGYTF.

J is TRBJ1-2 and V is TRBV11-2; D may be TRBD1 (5 bases). The CDR3 is 14 residues long. V gave up 0 bases and J gave up 4 bases, with 9 bases separating them. Germline V CDR1 and CDR2: SGHAT, FQNNGV. The CDR3 nucleotides read TGTGCCAGCAGCTTAGAGGGGCATAGCTATGGCTACACCTTC. Amino acid sequence: CASSLEGHSYGYTF.

The chain combines TRBV7-8 with TRBJ2-2; possible D gene TRBD2, 5 bases. Trimming cost V 3 bases and J 4 bases, with 15 bases left between them. Germline CDR1 reads SGHVS; CDR2 reads FQNEAQ. The CDR3 is 16 residues long. CDR3: CASSFNRDIITGELFF. The CDR3 bases are TGTGCCAGCAGCTTCAACCGGGATATAATCACCGGGGAGCTGTTTTTT.

The rearrangement joins TRBV14 to TRBJ2-3, with D tentatively TRBD2 (7 bases). Trimming cost V 1 base and J 9 bases, with 23 bases left between them. Germline V gene lookup returns CDR1 SGHDN and CDR2 FVKESK. The CDR3 is made up of 17 amino acids. The CDR3 sequence: CASSQGAGGGRYGTQYF. Here the CDR3 DNA reads TGTGCCAGCAGCCAAGGGGCTGGCGGGGGCCGCTATGGAACGCAGTATTTT. Based on the CDR3 plus reference TRBV14 and TRBJ2-3, the full variable domain is EAGVTQFPSHSVIEKGQTVTLRCDPISGHDNLYWYRRVMGKEIKFLLHFVKESKQDESGMPNNRFLAERTGGTYSTLKVQPAELEDSGVYFCASSQGAGGGRYGTQYFGPGTRLTVL.

V and J are TRBV2 and TRBJ2-1, with TRBD2 identical over 9 bases. The CDR3 spans 14 residues. CDR1 is SNHLY, CDR2 FYNNEI, per germline. J was trimmed by 8 bases and V by 6 bases; bases with no gene match: 8. CDR3 amino acids: CASRVSGSRDEQFF. CDR3 sequence (DNA): TGTGCCAGCAGAGTTAGCGGGAGCAGAGATGAGCAGTTCTTC.